This record looks at one T cell receptor (beta chain) sequence and its context. The germline gene is not matched at one end of the junction; a read error may be the cause. No cell sorting was done before RNA was extracted from the tissue. The normal lung tissue was taken more than 3 cm from the tumor edge. This entry belongs to a study of tumor and adjacent non-tumor tissue in lung cancer. Three rounds of nested PCR, following a modified ARM-PCR protocol, produced the TCRbeta library. MiXCR, applied by TCRdb to the multiplex PCR reads, yields one record per CDR3 protein. The sample has 40,000 to 50,000 distinct CDR3 sequences; less than 70% are singletons. The sequence was collected from a woman aged 70-85 years with non-small cell lung cancer. Source material: distant non-tumor lung tissue.

The CDR3 is CASTGTDETRYF. The CDR3 nucleotides are TGTGCCAGCACCGGGACAGACGAGACCCGGTACTTC. The chain is built from TRBV6-2 or TRBV6-3 and TRBJ2-5, with 7 bases aligning to TRBD1. This CDR3 spans 12 amino acids. Germline V gene sequence: CDR1 MNHEY, CDR2 SVGEGT.